The rows below give T cell receptor beta chains drawn from one sample of a study of blood T cell repertoires in COVID-19. Clones were sequenced by immunoSEQ multiplex PCR, and TCRdb holds only the in-frame ones, with some missing. The sample holds about 160,000 clones; roughly four fifths are singletons and the top ten take 10% to 15%. The sequencing sample was made of peripheral blood. The receptors stem from a man aged 65 to 79 who had recovered from COVID-19. CDR3s include the opening cysteine and the closing phenylalanine or tryptophan. Each record gives: CDR3 DNA, CDR3 protein, J gene, V gene, D gene, CDR3 length. A D gene is named only where the DNA matches it firmly.

CDR3nt: TGTGCCAGCAGCGTAGGGGGGACAGCGAACACTGAAGCTTTCTTT; CDR3aa: CASSVGGTANTEAFF; j_gene: TRBJ1-1; v_gene: TRBV9; d_gene: TRBD1; len: 15
CDR3nt: TGCGCCAGCAGTTTCGTAGCGGGAGGTGACACCGGGGAGCTGTTTTTT; CDR3aa: CASSFVAGGDTGELFF; j_gene: TRBJ2-2; v_gene: TRBV5-1; d_gene: TRBD2; len: 16
CDR3nt: TGTGCCAGTAGTCCCCTGGGGACAGGAGCCTACGAGCAGTACTTC; CDR3aa: CASSPLGTGAYEQYF; j_gene: TRBJ2-7; v_gene: TRBV19; d_gene: TRBD1; len: 15
CDR3nt: TGTGCCAGCAGCTTACGGAGGACAGATACGCAGTATTTT; CDR3aa: CASSLRRTDTQYF; j_gene: TRBJ2-3; v_gene: TRBV7-2; d_gene: -; len: 13
CDR3nt: TGTGCCAGCAGCCCGACTAGCGGGAAGGTCAATGAGCAGTTCTTC; CDR3aa: CASSPTSGKVNEQFF; j_gene: TRBJ2-1; v_gene: TRBV9; d_gene: TRBD2; len: 15
CDR3nt: TGTGCCAGCAGCTTATTCGTAGCGGGAGGCGGCGGGTGGACCCAGTACTTC; CDR3aa: CASSLFVAGGGGWTQYF; j_gene: TRBJ2-5; v_gene: TRBV7-2; d_gene: TRBD2; len: 17
CDR3nt: TGTGCCAGCAGCGCAGCACCGACAGGGGGGAATGAAAAACTGTTTTTT; CDR3aa: CASSAAPTGGNEKLFF; j_gene: TRBJ1-4; v_gene: TRBV11-1; d_gene: TRBD1; len: 16
CDR3nt: TGCGCCAGCAGTCTCGGACAGGGTAGATCCTACGAGCAGTACTTC; CDR3aa: CASSLGQGRSYEQYF; j_gene: TRBJ2-7; v_gene: TRBV10-1; d_gene: TRBD1; len: 15
CDR3nt: TGCGCCAGCAGAGGGGCGGGAGGCACTGAAGCTTTCTTT; CDR3aa: CASRGAGGTEAFF; j_gene: TRBJ1-1; v_gene: TRBV4-1; d_gene: -; len: 13
CDR3nt: TGTGCCAGCAGCTTAGCGGTCTCCCTGGGGGCCGGTGGCTACACCTTC; CDR3aa: CASSLAVSLGAGGYTF; j_gene: TRBJ1-2; v_gene: TRBV7-9; d_gene: -; len: 16
CDR3nt: TGTGCCATCAGTTTGGACCGGGACAGGGCCACAGATACGCAGTATTTT; CDR3aa: CAISLDRDRATDTQYF; j_gene: TRBJ2-3; v_gene: TRBV10-3; d_gene: TRBD1; len: 16
CDR3nt: TGTGCCAGCAGCTTACAACAGGGAACGGAGACCCAGTACTTC; CDR3aa: CASSLQQGTETQYF; j_gene: TRBJ2-5; v_gene: TRBV7-9; d_gene: -; len: 14
CDR3nt: TGTGCCAGCAGCTTAGGTAACAGAAAGAACACTGAAGCTTTCTTT; CDR3aa: CASSLGNRKNTEAFF; j_gene: TRBJ1-1; v_gene: TRBV7-9; d_gene: -; len: 15
CDR3nt: TGTGCCAGCGGGTACAAAGGGCAGGGGGCTATTGGCTACACCTTC; CDR3aa: CASGYKGQGAIGYTF; j_gene: TRBJ1-2; v_gene: TRBV27; d_gene: TRBD1; len: 15
CDR3nt: TGTGCCAGCAGACAGGGGGCCTTGAACACTGAAGCTTTCTTT; CDR3aa: CASRQGALNTEAFF; j_gene: TRBJ1-1; v_gene: TRBV6-5; d_gene: TRBD1; len: 14
CDR3nt: TGTGCCACCAGCAGAGCTCCCCGGGGGAACACCGGGGAGCTGTTTTTT; CDR3aa: CATSRAPRGNTGELFF; j_gene: TRBJ2-2; v_gene: TRBV15; d_gene: -; len: 16
CDR3nt: TGTGCCAGTCGGACAGGGACCTCCTACGAGCAGTACTTC; CDR3aa: CASRTGTSYEQYF; j_gene: TRBJ2-7; v_gene: TRBV6-5; d_gene: TRBD1; len: 13
CDR3nt: TGCGCCAGCAGCCAATTACAGGGGGAGGATACGCAGTATTTT; CDR3aa: CASSQLQGEDTQYF; j_gene: TRBJ2-3; v_gene: TRBV5-1; d_gene: TRBD1; len: 14
CDR3nt: TGTGCCAGCAGTTACTCTCCTCACGGCGGACTTTCCAATGAGCAGTTCTTC; CDR3aa: CASSYSPHGGLSNEQFF; j_gene: TRBJ2-1; v_gene: TRBV6-2/TRBV6-3; d_gene: -; len: 17
CDR3nt: TGTGCCAGCAGCTCTAGGGACAGGGTCCTAGATGAGCAGTTCTTC; CDR3aa: CASSSRDRVLDEQFF; j_gene: TRBJ2-1; v_gene: TRBV7-9; d_gene: TRBD1; len: 15
CDR3nt: TGTGCCACCAGCAGCCTCCCTAACTATGGCTACACCTTC; CDR3aa: CATSSLPNYGYTF; j_gene: TRBJ1-2; v_gene: TRBV15; d_gene: -; len: 13
CDR3nt: TGTGCCAGCAGCCCAGGTCTGACGATGAACACTGAAGCTTTCTTT; CDR3aa: CASSPGLTMNTEAFF; j_gene: TRBJ1-1; v_gene: TRBV5-5; d_gene: -; len: 15
CDR3nt: TGTGCCAGTAGCCCGGGACTAGCGGGCACCTACGAGCAGTACTTC; CDR3aa: CASSPGLAGTYEQYF; j_gene: TRBJ2-7; v_gene: TRBV19; d_gene: TRBD2; len: 15
CDR3nt: TGTGCCAGCAGCTTCGTTTCCGGAGACCAAGAGACCCAGTACTTC; CDR3aa: CASSFVSGDQETQYF; j_gene: TRBJ2-5; v_gene: TRBV7-9; d_gene: -; len: 15
CDR3nt: TGTGCCAGCAGCGCTGGCAGGGTAGCTCAGCCCCAGCATTTT; CDR3aa: CASSAGRVAQPQHF; j_gene: TRBJ1-5; v_gene: TRBV6-2/TRBV6-3; d_gene: -; len: 14
CDR3nt: TGTGCCTGGAACAGGGAATACGAGCAGTACTTC; CDR3aa: CAWNREYEQYF; j_gene: TRBJ2-7; v_gene: TRBV30; d_gene: -; len: 11
CDR3nt: TGTGCCAGCAGCAAACTAGCGGGAACATATGAGCAGTTCTTC; CDR3aa: CASSKLAGTYEQFF; j_gene: TRBJ2-1; v_gene: TRBV6-5; d_gene: TRBD2; len: 14